Below, 20 T cell receptor beta chains from the same sample are listed, as sequenced in a study of cytomegalovirus exposure and HLA in healthy donors (TCRdb year 2017). The library relied on the immunoSEQ multiplex PCR assay. TCRdb re-hosts the immuneACCESS table, in-frame sequences only. Its copies lack some clones; in the studies checked, an unresolved V gene accounts for under half of them, and the cause for the rest is not known. The sample includes 50,000 to 80,000 clones, with roughly 91% observed a single time. The ten top clones hold approximately 1.5% of the sample. Sequencing was done on a sample of PBMCs. The receptors derive from a woman younger than 35 in good health and CMV-seronegative.

The genes are TRBV7-2 and TRBJ2-1; 9 bases line up with TRBD2. The CDR3 runs to 16 residues. CDR1 and CDR2 (germline): SGHTA, FQGNSA. V trimming: 5 bases; J trimming: 4 bases; junction bases outside the gene matches: 9. CDR3 sequence reads: CASSLRFSGGYNEQFF. In nucleotides, the CDR3 is TGTGCCAGCAGCCTCCGTTTTAGCGGGGGTTACAATGAGCAGTTCTTC.

The rearrangement joins TRBV27 to TRBJ2-2; D gene unclear. Germline V gene data show CDR1 as MNHEY and CDR2 as SMNVEV (reference sequence). V lost 6 bases and J 0 bases, leaving 8 bases between the germline ends. The CDR3 totals 14 residues. The CDR3 loop is CASRAGSNTGELFF. DNA of the CDR3: TGTGCCAGCAGGGCAGGTTCGAACACCGGGGAGCTGTTTTTT.

The V and J genes are TRBV2 and TRBJ2-1, with TRBD2 matching 8 bases. CDR3 size: 15 residues. The junction had 7 bases not matched to a gene; V was cut back by 2 bases and J by 7 bases. Germline lookup yields CDR1 SNHLY and CDR2 FYNNEI. As DNA, the CDR3 is TGTGCCAGCAGTGAAACGGGAGGGCCATTGAATGAGCAGTTCTTC. Translated: CASSETGGPLNEQFF.

The V and J genes are TRBV4-2 and TRBJ2-3; 10 nucleotides align to TRBD2. The ends lost 1 base at V and 6 bases at J; junction bases unmatched: 7. CDR1 is LGHNA, CDR2 YNFKEQ, per germline. CDR3 size: 16 residues. The CDR3 here is CASSQGSGGAGDTQYF. The CDR3 DNA reads TGTGCCAGCAGCCAAGGCAGCGGGGGGGCCGGGGATACGCAGTATTTT.

The chain is built from TRBV9 and TRBJ2-5; TRBD2 is a possible D gene (6 bases). V was clipped by 2 bases and J by 3 bases, with 11 bases between them. Germline V lookup: CDR1 SGDLS, CDR2 YYNGEE. CDR3 length: 14 amino acids. The CDR3, as DNA: TGTGCCAGCAGCGTGGGGGGAAGGAAAGAGACCCAGTACTTC. Translating gives CASSVGGRKETQYF.

This chain links TRBV5-4 with TRBJ2-7; TRBD2 agrees at 11 bases. Trimming at V came to 1 base and at J to 4 bases, leaving 1 base not matched to a gene. Germline assignment: CDR1 SGHNT and CDR2 YYREEE (reference sequence). The CDR3 covers 14 residues. In DNA form, the CDR3 reads TGTGCCAGCAGCTTGACTAGCGGGAGTTACGAGCAGTACTTC. It is translated as CASSLTSGSYEQYF. The entire variable domain, with the rest obtained from reference TRBV5-4 and TRBJ2-7, is as follows: ETGVTQSPTHLIKTRGQQVTLRCSSQSGHNTVSWYQQALGQGPQFIFQYYREEENGRGNFPPRFSGLQFPNYSSELNVNALELDDSALYLCASSLTSGSYEQYFGPGTRLTVT.

This clone was found once. This sequence joins TRBV7-3 and TRBJ2-7, with D possibly TRBD2 on 5 matching bases. CDR1 and CDR2 (germline): SGHTA, FQGTGA. Trimming removed 5 bases at V and 6 bases at J, with 29 bases between. The CDR3 has 18 residues. CDR3 coding DNA: TGTGCCAGCAGCACCTCCCCCCCGGCTAGCCCGGGAACTGGCGAGCAGTACTTC. Amino acid sequence: CASSTSPPASPGTGEQYF.

This clone was detected only a few times. The genes are TRBV6-1 and TRBJ2-5; D is ambiguous. This CDR3 comprises 14 residues. With 4 bases removed from V and 2 bases from J, the gap between germline ends came to 11 bases. In germline, CDR1 is MNHNS, CDR2 SASEGT. CDR3 sequence: CASSAVSRQETQYF. As DNA, the CDR3 is TGTGCCAGCAGTGCCGTAAGCAGGCAAGAGACCCAGTACTTC.

The V and J genes are TRBV19 and TRBJ2-1; TRBD1 matches 9 bases. V was clipped by 7 bases and J by 9 bases; unmatched bases: 10. The CDR3 spans 14 residues. CDR1 is LNHDA and CDR2 is SQIVND in the germline V gene (reference sequence). The CDR3 DNA follows: TGTGCCAGTACCACGTTCACAGGGGGCGGTGAGCAGTTCTTC. This translates into CASTTFTGGGEQFF.

This clone occurred once. J is TRBJ2-3 and V is TRBV6-1; D is undetermined. Trimming took off 4 bases at V and 1 base at J, with 3 bases between the two ends. This CDR3 is 12 amino acids long. Germline V gene data show CDR1 as MNHNS and CDR2 as SASEGT. CDR3 region: CASSVGTDTQYF. CDR3 sequence (DNA): TGTGCCAGCAGTGTAGGCACAGATACGCAGTATTTT.

This chain connects TRBV7-2 to TRBJ2-4; 9 bases align to TRBD2. This CDR3 is built from 19 residues. Germline V lookup: CDR1 SGHTA, CDR2 FQGNSA. V lost 3 bases, J lost 4 bases, and 16 bases stayed unmatched. The CDR3, as DNA: TGTGCCAGCAGCTTGGACCCAAGGGGTAGCGGGGGCCCTAAAAACATTCAGTACTTC. This sequence encodes CASSLDPRGSGGPKNIQYF.

J is TRBJ1-4 and V is TRBV18; 9 nucleotides line up with TRBD1. The length of the CDR3 is 16 residues. Germline V gene sequence: CDR1 KGHSH, CDR2 LQKENI. The V and J ends lost 1 base and 5 bases, in that order; junction bases with no gene match: 5. CDR3 DNA sequence: TGTGCCAGCTCACCACGGGACAGGGTGTCAAATGAAAAACTGTTTTTT. It encodes CASSPRDRVSNEKLFF.

The CDR3 sequence: CASSFETQTSGRAPTGELFF. The CDR3 DNA reads TGTGCCAGCAGCTTCGAAACCCAGACTAGCGGGAGAGCCCCCACCGGGGAGCTGTTTTTT. The chain is built from TRBV7-6 and TRBJ2-2, with 12 bases matching TRBD2. Germline assignment: CDR1 SGHVS and CDR2 FNYEAQ. Germline trimming cut 3 bases from V and 4 bases from J; bases unmatched to any gene: 15. The CDR3 consists of 20 residues.

This chain links TRBV19 with TRBJ2-6, with a tentative D call TRBD2 (5 bases). Trimming removed 3 bases from V and 1 base from J, with 13 bases in between. This CDR3 has 17 amino acids. Germline CDR1 reads LNHDA; CDR2 reads SQIVND (reference sequence). The CDR3 reads CASSMVLGGSGANVLTF. CDR3 sequence (DNA): TGTGCCAGTAGTATGGTATTAGGAGGATCTGGGGCCAACGTCCTGACTTTC. Filled out from reference TRBV19 and TRBJ2-6, the complete variable domain reads DGGITQSPKYLFRKEGQNVTLSCEQNLNHDAMYWYRQDPGQGLRLIYYSQIVNDFQKGDIAEGYSVSREKKESFPLTVTSAQKNPTAFYLCASSMVLGGSGANVLTFGAGSRLTVL.

The chain carries TRBV7-9 and TRBJ2-3; D may be TRBD2 (5 bases). The CDR3 contains 11 residues. Deletions cut 5 bases from V and 6 bases from J, with 6 bases between. Germline V gene sequence: CDR1 SEHNR, CDR2 FQNEAQ (reference sequence). CDR3 DNA sequence: TGTGCCAGCAGCCGGGGTGATACGCAGTATTTT. Amino acids: CASSRGDTQYF.

The table lists this clone with a count of one. This chain uses TRBV28 with TRBJ1-2, with 8 bases aligning to TRBD1. The CDR3 covers 14 residues. The V gene's germline CDR1 is MDHEN and CDR2 SYDVKM. V dropped 5 bases and J dropped 8; count of bases not matched to a gene: 10. CDR3 nucleotide sequence: TGTGCCAGCAGTCCCTCGGGCAGGGGGCGCGGCTACACCTTC. Its protein is CASSPSGRGRGYTF.

The rearrangement uses TRBV5-1 and TRBJ2-1, with 8 bases fitting TRBD2. The CDR3 sequence is 16 residues long. The junction had 7 bases not matched to a gene; V was cut back by 3 bases and J by 2 bases. Germline CDR1 SGHRS, CDR2 YFSETQ. CDR3 region: CASSSLGAGAYNEQFF. The CDR3 coding sequence is TGCGCCAGCAGCTCGCTAGGAGCGGGGGCCTACAATGAGCAGTTCTTC.

The chain has TRBV5-1 and TRBJ2-3; TRBD1 might be the D (5 bases). Trimming removed 1 base at V and 2 bases at J, with 8 bases between. There are 14 residues in the CDR3. Germline V CDR1 and CDR2: SGHRS, YFSETQ. In DNA form, the CDR3 reads TGCGCCAGCAGCTTGAACAGGTACACAGATACGCAGTATTTT. Its translation is CASSLNRYTDTQYF.

The chain is built from TRBV7-9 and TRBJ1-1; 8 bases fit TRBD1. The CDR3 sequence is 14 residues long. Trimming removed 6 bases from V and 5 bases from J; junction bases left unmatched: 8. CDR1 SEHNR and CDR2 FQNEAQ come from the germline V gene (reference sequence). CDR3: CASSQQGGSTEAFF. DNA for the CDR3: TGTGCCAGCAGTCAACAGGGGGGAAGTACTGAAGCTTTCTTT.

This chain uses TRBV7-2 with TRBJ2-2, with 11 bases aligning to TRBD1. V was clipped by 5 bases and J by 7 bases; unmatched bases: 9. The CDR3 has 16 residues. Germline CDR1 and CDR2: SGHTA and FQGNSA. This CDR3 is CASSRNGQGASGELFF. In DNA, the CDR3 is TGTGCCAGCAGCCGCAACGGACAGGGGGCGAGCGGGGAGCTGTTTTTT.